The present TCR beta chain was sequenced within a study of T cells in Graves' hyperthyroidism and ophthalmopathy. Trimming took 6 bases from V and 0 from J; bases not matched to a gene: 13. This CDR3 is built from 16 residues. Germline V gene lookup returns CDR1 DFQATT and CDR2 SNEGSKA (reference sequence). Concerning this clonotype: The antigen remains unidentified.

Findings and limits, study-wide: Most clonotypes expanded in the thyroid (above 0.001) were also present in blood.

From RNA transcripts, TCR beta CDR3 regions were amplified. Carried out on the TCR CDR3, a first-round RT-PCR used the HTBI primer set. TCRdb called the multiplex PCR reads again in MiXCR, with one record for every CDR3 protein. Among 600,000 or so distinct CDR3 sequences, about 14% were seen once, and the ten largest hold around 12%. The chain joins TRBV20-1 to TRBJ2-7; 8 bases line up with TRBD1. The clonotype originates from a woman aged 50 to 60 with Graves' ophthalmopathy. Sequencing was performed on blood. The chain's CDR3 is CSAEGSDRESSYEQYF. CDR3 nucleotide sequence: TGCAGTGCCGAAGGCTCGGACAGGGAGAGCTCCTACGAGCAGTACTTC.